The source of this T cell receptor beta chain is a study of response to subunit inactivated influenza vaccine. Study conclusions and caveats: Every seasonal influenza vaccination brings in few new T cells, the authors suggested.

TCRdb re-derived calls from the RT-PCR reads in MiXCR, one entry per CDR3 protein. The repertoire includes a few hundred thousand distinct CDR3 sequences, about a fifth of them detected once, and roughly 10% sits in the top ten. A few counts support this clonotype. Its antigen is currently unknown. Trimming at V came to 7 bases and at J to 2 bases, leaving 15 bases not matched to a gene. Germline V CDR1 and CDR2: SNHLY, FYNNEI. This CDR3 contains 18 residues. The rearrangement joins TRBV2 to TRBJ2-5; 11 bases agree with TRBD1. This TCR came from a man aged 45 to 70 who received an inactivated influenza vaccine. The source was PBMCs from blood, collected less than 22 months after vaccination. The CDR3 nucleotides are TGTGCCAGCAATGGGAGGACAGGGGGCCTCAACTTACAAGAGACCCAGTACTTC. Its protein is CASNGRTGGLNLQETQYF.